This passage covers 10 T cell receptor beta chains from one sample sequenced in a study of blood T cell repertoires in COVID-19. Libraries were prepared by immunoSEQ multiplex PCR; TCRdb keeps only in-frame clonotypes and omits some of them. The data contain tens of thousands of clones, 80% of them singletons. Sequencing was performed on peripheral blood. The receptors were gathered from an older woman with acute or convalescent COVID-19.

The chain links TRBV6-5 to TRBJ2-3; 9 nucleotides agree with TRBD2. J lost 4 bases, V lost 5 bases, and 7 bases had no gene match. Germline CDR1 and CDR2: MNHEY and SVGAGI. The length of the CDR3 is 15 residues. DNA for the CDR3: TGTGCCAGCAGTCCCGCGGGAGGGTGGGCAGATACGCAGTATTTT. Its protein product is CASSPAGGWADTQYF.

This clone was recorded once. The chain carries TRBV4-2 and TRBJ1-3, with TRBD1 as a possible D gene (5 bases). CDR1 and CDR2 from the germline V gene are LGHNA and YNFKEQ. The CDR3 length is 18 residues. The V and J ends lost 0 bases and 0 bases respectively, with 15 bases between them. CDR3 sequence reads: CASSQEGPGGDSGNTIYF. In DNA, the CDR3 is TGTGCCAGCAGCCAAGAGGGTCCGGGAGGGGACTCTGGAAACACCATATATTTT.

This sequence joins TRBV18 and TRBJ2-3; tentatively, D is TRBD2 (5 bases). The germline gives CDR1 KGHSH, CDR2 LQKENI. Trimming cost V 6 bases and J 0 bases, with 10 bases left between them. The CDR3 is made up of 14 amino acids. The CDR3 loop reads CASSRTGSTDTQYF. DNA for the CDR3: TGTGCCAGCTCTAGGACTGGCAGCACAGATACGCAGTATTTT.

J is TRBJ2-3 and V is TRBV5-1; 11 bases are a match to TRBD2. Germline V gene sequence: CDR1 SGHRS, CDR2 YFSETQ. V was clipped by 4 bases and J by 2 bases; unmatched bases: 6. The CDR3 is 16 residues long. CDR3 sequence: CASSGGTSGFTDTQYF. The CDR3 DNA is TGCGCCAGCAGCGGTGGGACTAGCGGTTTCACAGATACGCAGTATTTT.

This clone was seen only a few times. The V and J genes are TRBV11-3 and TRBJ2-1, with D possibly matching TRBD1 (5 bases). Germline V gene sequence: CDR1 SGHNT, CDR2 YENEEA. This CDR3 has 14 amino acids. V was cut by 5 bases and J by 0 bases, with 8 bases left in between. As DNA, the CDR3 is TGTGCCAGCAGCCAGGGCGGCTCCTACAATGAGCAGTTCTTC. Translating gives CASSQGGSYNEQFF.

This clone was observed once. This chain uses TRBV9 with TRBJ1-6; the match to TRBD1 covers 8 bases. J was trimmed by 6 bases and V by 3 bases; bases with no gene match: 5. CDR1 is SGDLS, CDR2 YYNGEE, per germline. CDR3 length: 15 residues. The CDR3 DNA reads TGTGCCAGCAGCGAAGGACAGGGAGGTAATTCACCCCTCCACTTT. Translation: CASSEGQGGNSPLHF.

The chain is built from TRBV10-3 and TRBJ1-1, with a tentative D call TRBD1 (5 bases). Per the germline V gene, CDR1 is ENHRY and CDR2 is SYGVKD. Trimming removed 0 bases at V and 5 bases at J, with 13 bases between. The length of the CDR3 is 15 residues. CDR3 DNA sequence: TGTGCCATCAGTGAGTCGGGTGGGGGGAGTACTGAAGCTTTCTTT. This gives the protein CAISESGGGSTEAFF.

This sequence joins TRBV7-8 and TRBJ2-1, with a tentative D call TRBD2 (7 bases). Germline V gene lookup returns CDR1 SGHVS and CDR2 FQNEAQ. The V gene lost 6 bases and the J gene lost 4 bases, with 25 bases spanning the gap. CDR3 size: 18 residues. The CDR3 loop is CASSLIGGALPMYNEQFF. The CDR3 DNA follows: TGTGCCAGCAGTCTAATAGGGGGGGCTCTACCCATGTACAATGAGCAGTTCTTC.

The CDR3 loop reads CASSRNLGPLYEQYF. CDR3 nucleotides: TGTGCCAGCAGCCGCAACCTAGGTCCCCTATACGAGCAGTACTTC. This chain uses TRBV7-9 with TRBJ2-7, with no clear D. This CDR3 spans 15 amino acids. V was pared by 5 bases and J by 4 bases, with 18 bases between. In germline, CDR1 is SEHNR, CDR2 FQNEAQ (reference sequence). Variable domain in full (rest from reference TRBV7-9 and TRBJ2-7): DTGVSQNPRHKITKRGQNVTFRCDPISEHNRLYWYRQTLGQGPEFLTYFQNEAQLEKSRLLSDRFSAERPKGSFSTLEIQRTEQGDSAMYLCASSRNLGPLYEQYFGPGTRLTVT.

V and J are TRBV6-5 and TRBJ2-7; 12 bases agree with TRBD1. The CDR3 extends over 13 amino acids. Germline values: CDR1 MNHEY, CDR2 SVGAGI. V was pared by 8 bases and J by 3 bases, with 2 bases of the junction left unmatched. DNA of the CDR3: TGTGCCAGCCGGGACAGGGGGCTCTACGAGCAGTACTTC. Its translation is CASRDRGLYEQYF.